This entry concerns a single T cell receptor (beta chain). Its antigen is unknown. TCRdb passed the 5' RACE reads through MiXCR, listing each CDR3 protein once. The sample lists about 630,000 distinct CDR3 sequences, 9% to 15% occurring once. The data belong to a study of T cells after yellow fever vaccination. Study results and limitations: Faster peaking, at day 5 versus 15, marked a secondary response that was weaker. Reappearance after the booster was observed for most primary-vaccination clones (more than 95% CD4, over 70% CD8). Contamination of FACS-sorted repertoires by abundant clonotypes from the bulk population could occur.

V was clipped by 5 bases and J by 1 base, with 6 bases between them. CDR3 length: 12 amino acids. The germline V gene has CDR1 DFQATT and CDR2 SNEGSKA (reference sequence). This chain connects TRBV20-1 to TRBJ1-5, with D uncertain. The sequenced sample was PBMCs, obtained on the day of the yellow fever booster vaccination. This clonotype originated in a man aged 25 to 40 who received the YFV17D yellow fever vaccine. The CDR3: CSARHSNQPQHF. The CDR3 DNA sequence: TGCAGTGCTCGACACAGCAATCAGCCCCAGCATTTT.